The 4 T cell receptor beta chains listed next were all sequenced from one sample in a study of T-cell memory formation after mild COVID-19 (dated by TCRdb to the early 2020s). Library preparation was by 5' RACE. Sequencer: Illumina NovaSeq 6000. The raw public reads went through TCRdb reprocessing: fastp at Q25, MiXCR clone calling, in-frame beta chains kept. Each entry is one CDR3 protein sequence, shown with its most common DNA and genes. This sample lists under 700,000 distinct CDR3 sequences; around 21% were detected once. Approximately 12% of the sample is taken by the ten largest. The specimen sequenced was PBMCs or a T cell subset sorted from them (not recorded which). These receptors were taken from an adult woman who had mild COVID-19 (a few samples of this study predate the infection). The sample titles of this study are shuffled in the database, so cell type and time point are left out; the donor was told from shared clones.

This chain connects TRBV5-1 to TRBJ1-2; TRBD1 aligns across 9 bases. CDR1 and CDR2 from the germline V gene are SGHRS and YFSETQ. Trimming took 4 bases from V and 3 from J; bases not matched to a gene: 7. The CDR3 is 15 amino acids. CDR3 amino acids: CASSRTGDVYYGYTF. The CDR3 DNA follows: TGCGCCAGCAGCAGGACAGGGGATGTGTACTATGGCTACACCTTC.

In its sample, this clonotype was seen a few times. This CDR3 reads CASSSFSRGEQYF. The CDR3 coding sequence is TGTGCCAGCAGCTCCTTTTCGCGGGGCGAGCAGTACTTC. This rearrangement joins TRBV7-9 to TRBJ2-7; TRBD2 is a possible D gene (6 bases). V was trimmed by 4 bases and J by 6 bases, leaving 13 bases between them. Germline CDR1 reads SEHNR; CDR2 reads FQNEAQ (reference sequence). This CDR3 has 13 amino acids.

This chain joins TRBV25-1 and TRBJ2-3, with a tentative D call TRBD2 (6 bases). The CDR3 has 18 residues. The germline gives CDR1 MGHDK, CDR2 SYGVNS. The germline V and J ends were trimmed by 6 bases and 1 base, with 23 bases remaining between them. The CDR3 DNA reads TGTGCCAGCAGCGATTCCGGGACTTTTGGGTGGGGCACAGATACGCAGTATTTT. Residues: CASSDSGTFGWGTDTQYF.

The chain links TRBV7-2 to TRBJ2-3; D tentatively fits TRBD1 or TRBD2 (5 bases each). The V gene's germline CDR1 is SGHTA and CDR2 FQGNSA. V lost 8 bases and J lost 1, with 16 bases in between. This CDR3 has 15 residues. The CDR3 spells CASLPGLAGTDTQYF. In DNA, the CDR3 is TGTGCCAGCCTACCGGGGCTAGCAGGCACAGATACGCAGTATTTT. Variable domain in full (rest from reference TRBV7-2 and TRBJ2-3): GAGVSQSPSNKVTEKGKDVELRCDPISGHTALYWYRQSLGQGLEFLIYFQGNSAPDKSGLPSDRFSAERTGGSVSTLTIQRTQQEDSAVYLCASLPGLAGTDTQYFGPGTRLTVL.